The T cell receptor beta chain under discussion was sequenced for a study of CD8+ T cells in alopecia areata. CDR1 and CDR2 from the germline V gene are SGHTA and FQGNSA. CDR3 length equals 14 residues. Extracted from the samples, RNA was reverse transcribed into cDNA to serve as the sequencing template. The table came from immunoSEQ multiplex PCR; TCRdb's copy has only in-frame clones and leaves some out. The sample contains tens of thousands of clones, roughly 61% of which appear only once. Patients with alopecia areata provided lesional scalp punch biopsies as well as peripheral blood. This clone was observed a few times. An end of the junction differs from the germline gene, which may be a read error.

The receptor was isolated from a human donor with alopecia areata. The starting material was CD8+ T cells sorted from blood, obtained at week 0. V is TRBV7-2 and J is TRBJ1-1, with D unresolved. In DNA form, the CDR3 reads TGTGCCAGCAGCGGCTTGACGGTGAACTCTGAAGCTTTCTTT. Amino acid sequence: CASSGLTVNSEAFF.